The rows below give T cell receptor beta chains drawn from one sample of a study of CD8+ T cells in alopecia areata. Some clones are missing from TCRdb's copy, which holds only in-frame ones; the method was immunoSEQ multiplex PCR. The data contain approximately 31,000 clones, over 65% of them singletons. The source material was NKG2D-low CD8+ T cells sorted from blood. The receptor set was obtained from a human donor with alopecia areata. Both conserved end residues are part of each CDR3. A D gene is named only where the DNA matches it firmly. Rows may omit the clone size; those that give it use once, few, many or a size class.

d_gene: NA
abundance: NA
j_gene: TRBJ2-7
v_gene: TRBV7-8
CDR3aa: CASSLRPSWEQYF
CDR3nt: TGTGCCAGCAGCCTCCGACCCTCCTGGGAGCAGTACTTC

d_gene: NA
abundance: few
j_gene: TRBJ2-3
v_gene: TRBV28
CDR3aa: CASRRVGGISADTQYF
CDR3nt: TGTGCCAGCAGACGAGTGGGCGGGATTAGCGCAGATACGCAGTATTTT

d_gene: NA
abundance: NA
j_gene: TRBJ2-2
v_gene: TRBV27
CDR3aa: CASMTTGELFF
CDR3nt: TGTGCCAGTATGACAACCGGGGAGCTGTTTTTT

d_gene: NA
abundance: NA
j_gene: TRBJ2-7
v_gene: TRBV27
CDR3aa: CASSLDRRAYEQYF
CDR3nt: TGTGCCAGCAGTCTCGACAGAAGAGCCTACGAGCAGTACTTC

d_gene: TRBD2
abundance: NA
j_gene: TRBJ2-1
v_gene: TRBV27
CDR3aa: CASSTLAGAYNEQFF
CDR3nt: TGTGCCAGCAGTACCTTAGCGGGAGCTTACAATGAGCAGTTCTTC

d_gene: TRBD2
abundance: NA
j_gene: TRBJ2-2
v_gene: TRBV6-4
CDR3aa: CASSPASGGADGELFF
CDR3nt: TGTGCCAGCAGTCCGGCTAGCGGGGGGGCCGACGGGGAGCTGTTTTTT

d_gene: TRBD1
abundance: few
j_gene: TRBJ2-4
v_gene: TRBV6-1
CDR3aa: CASSEAGTGAKNIQYF
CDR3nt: TGTGCCAGCAGTGAAGCGGGGACAGGGGCCAAAAACATTCAGTACTTC

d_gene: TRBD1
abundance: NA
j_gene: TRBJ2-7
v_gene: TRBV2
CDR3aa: CASSELMTGPEQYF
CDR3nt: TGTGCCAGCAGTGAACTGATGACAGGGCCCGAGCAGTACTTC

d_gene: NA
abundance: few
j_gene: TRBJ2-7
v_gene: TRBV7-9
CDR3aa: CASSFGGLNYEQYF
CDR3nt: TGTGCCAGCAGCTTCGGAGGCCTCAACTACGAGCAGTACTTC

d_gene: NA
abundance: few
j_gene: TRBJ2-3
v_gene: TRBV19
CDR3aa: CASSNTDTQYF
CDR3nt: TGTGCCAGTAGTAACACAGATACGCAGTATTTT

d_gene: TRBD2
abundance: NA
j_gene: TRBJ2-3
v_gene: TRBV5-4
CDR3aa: CASSLAPSGTPSTDTQYF
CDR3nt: TGTGCCAGCAGCTTGGCCCCTAGCGGGACCCCTAGCACAGATACGCAGTATTTT

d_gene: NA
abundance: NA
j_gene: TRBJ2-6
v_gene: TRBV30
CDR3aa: CAWSRDTISGANVLTF
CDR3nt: TGTGCCTGGAGTCGCGACACCATCTCTGGGGCCAACGTCCTGACTTTC

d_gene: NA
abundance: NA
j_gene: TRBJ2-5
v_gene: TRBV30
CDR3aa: CAWSGVQETQYF
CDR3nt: TGTGCCTGGAGTGGAGTCCAAGAGACCCAGTACTTC

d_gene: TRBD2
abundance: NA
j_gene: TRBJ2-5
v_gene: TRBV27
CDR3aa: CASKPLAGGPETQYF
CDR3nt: TGTGCCAGCAAACCTCTAGCGGGGGGGCCTGAGACCCAGTACTTC

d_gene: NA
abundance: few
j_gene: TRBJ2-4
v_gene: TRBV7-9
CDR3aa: CASSGDYIQYF
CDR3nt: TGTGCCAGCAGCGGTGATTACATTCAGTACTTC

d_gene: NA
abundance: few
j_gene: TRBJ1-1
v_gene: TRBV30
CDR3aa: CAWTEQNTEAFF
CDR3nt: TGTGCCTGGACAGAACAGAACACTGAAGCTTTCTTT

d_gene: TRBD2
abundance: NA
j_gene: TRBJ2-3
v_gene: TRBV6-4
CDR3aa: CASSAAGGTDTQYF
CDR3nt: TGTGCCAGCAGTGCCGCGGGAGGGACAGATACGCAGTATTTT

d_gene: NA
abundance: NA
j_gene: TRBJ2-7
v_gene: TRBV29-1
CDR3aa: CSVRLARSYEQYF
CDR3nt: TGCAGCGTTCGGCTAGCGAGATCCTACGAGCAGTACTTC

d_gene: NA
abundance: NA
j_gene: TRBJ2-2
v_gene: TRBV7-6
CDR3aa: CASSLRFRFTGELFF
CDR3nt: TGTGCCAGCAGCTTAAGATTTCGGTTTACCGGGGAGCTGTTTTTT

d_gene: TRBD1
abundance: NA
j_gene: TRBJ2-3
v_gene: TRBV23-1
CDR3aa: CASSQSDRLTDTQYF
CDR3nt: TGCGCCAGCAGTCAATCGGACAGGCTGACAGATACGCAGTATTTT

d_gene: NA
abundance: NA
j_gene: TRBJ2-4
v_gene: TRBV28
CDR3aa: CASSEQGGIAKNIQYF
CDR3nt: TGTGCCAGCAGTGAACAGGGGGGGATAGCCAAAAACATTCAGTACTTC

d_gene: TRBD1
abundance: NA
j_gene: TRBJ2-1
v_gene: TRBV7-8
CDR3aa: CASSARDRGTYNEQFF
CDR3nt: TGTGCCAGCAGCGCAAGGGACAGGGGAACCTACAATGAGCAGTTCTTC

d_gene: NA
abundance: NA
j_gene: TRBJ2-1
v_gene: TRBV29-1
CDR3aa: CSVPQQFF
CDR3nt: TGCAGCGTTCCCCAGCAGTTCTTC

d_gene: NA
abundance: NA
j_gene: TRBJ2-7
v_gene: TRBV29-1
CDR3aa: CSVEIVQSPSYEQYF
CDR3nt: TGCAGCGTTGAAATAGTCCAATCCCCTTCCTACGAGCAGTACTTC

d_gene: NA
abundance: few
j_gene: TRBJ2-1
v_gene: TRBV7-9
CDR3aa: CASSLIRGNEQFF
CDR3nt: TGTGCCAGCAGCTTAATTAGGGGCAATGAGCAGTTCTTC

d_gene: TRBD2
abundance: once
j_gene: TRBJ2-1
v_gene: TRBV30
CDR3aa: CAWSDEGTSGYNEQFF
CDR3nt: TGTGCCTGGAGTGATGAAGGGACTAGCGGGTACAATGAGCAGTTCTTC

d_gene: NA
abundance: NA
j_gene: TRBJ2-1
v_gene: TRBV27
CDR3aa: CASSLGTTSSYNEQFF
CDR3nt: TGTGCCAGCAGTTTAGGTACCACAAGCTCCTACAATGAGCAGTTCTTC

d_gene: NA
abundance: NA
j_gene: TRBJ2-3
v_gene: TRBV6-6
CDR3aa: CASSSSGGTDTQYF
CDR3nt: TGTGCCAGCAGTTCGTCTGGGGGCACAGATACGCAGTATTTT

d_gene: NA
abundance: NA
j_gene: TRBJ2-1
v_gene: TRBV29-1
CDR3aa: CSVEVLAPSSYNEQFF
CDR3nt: TGCAGCGTTGAAGTCCTAGCGCCGAGCTCCTACAATGAGCAGTTCTTC

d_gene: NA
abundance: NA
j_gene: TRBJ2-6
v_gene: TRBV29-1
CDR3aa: CSVGSGANVLTF
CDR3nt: TGCAGCGTTGGTTCTGGGGCCAACGTCCTGACTTTC

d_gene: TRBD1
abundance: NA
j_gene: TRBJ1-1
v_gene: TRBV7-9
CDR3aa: CASSAGTDEAFF
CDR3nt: TGTGCCAGCAGCGCAGGGACAGATGAAGCTTTCTTT

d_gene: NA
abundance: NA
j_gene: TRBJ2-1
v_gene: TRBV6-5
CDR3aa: CASGTGTGTYNEQFF
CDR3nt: TGTGCCAGCGGAACCGGGACTGGAACCTACAATGAGCAGTTCTTC

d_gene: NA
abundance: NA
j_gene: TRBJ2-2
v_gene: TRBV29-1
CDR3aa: CSVERVANTGELFF
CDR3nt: TGCAGCGTTGAAAGAGTAGCTAACACCGGGGAGCTGTTTTTT

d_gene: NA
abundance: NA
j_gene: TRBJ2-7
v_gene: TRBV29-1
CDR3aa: CSVEDRSYEQYF
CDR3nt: TGCAGCGTTGAAGACAGATCCTACGAGCAGTACTTC

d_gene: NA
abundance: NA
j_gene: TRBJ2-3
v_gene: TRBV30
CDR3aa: CAWSVVGSGDTQYF
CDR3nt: TGTGCCTGGAGTGTAGTTGGGTCAGGAGATACGCAGTATTTT

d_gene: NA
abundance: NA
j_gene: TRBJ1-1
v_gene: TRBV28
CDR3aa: CASSSKDSAAVNTEAFF
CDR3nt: TGTGCCAGCAGTTCGAAGGACAGTGCGGCAGTGAACACTGAAGCTTTCTTT

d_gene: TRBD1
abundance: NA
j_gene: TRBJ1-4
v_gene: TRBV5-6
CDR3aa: CASSRQGVGEKLFF
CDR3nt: TGTGCCAGCAGCCGTCAGGGGGTTGGAGAAAAACTGTTTTTT

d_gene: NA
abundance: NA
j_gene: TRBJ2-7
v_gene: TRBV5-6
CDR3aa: CASSSSYEQYF
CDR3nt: TGTGCCAGCAGCTCCTCCTACGAGCAGTACTTC

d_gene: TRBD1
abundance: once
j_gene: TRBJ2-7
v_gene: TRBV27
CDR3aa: CASSWTGGALGEQYF
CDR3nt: TGTGCCAGCAGTTGGACAGGGGGCGCATTAGGCGAGCAGTACTTC

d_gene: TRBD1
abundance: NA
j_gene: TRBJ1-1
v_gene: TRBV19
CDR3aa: CASSIVTGAEDTEAFF
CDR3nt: TGTGCCAGTAGTATAGTAACAGGGGCAGAAGACACTGAAGCTTTCTTT

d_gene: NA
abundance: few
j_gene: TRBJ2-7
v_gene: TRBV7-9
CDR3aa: CASSLVQGSSYEQYF
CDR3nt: TGTGCCAGCAGCTTAGTGCAGGGGAGCTCCTACGAGCAGTACTTC

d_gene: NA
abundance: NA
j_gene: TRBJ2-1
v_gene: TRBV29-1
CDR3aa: CSVGLANYNEQFF
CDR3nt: TGCAGCGTTGGTCTAGCGAACTACAATGAGCAGTTCTTC

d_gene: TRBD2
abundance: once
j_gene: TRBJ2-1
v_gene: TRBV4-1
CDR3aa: CASSQDSVAGGVEQFF
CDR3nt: TGCGCCAGCAGCCAAGATTCTGTAGCGGGAGGTGTTGAGCAGTTCTTC

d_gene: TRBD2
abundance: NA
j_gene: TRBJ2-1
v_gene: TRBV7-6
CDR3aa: CASSLVPGLAGGSSYNEQFF
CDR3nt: TGTGCCAGCAGCTTAGTCCCGGGACTAGCGGGGGGATCCTCCTACAATGAGCAGTTCTTC

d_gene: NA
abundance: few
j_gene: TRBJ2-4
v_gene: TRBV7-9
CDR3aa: CASSSVAHIQYF
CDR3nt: TGTGCCAGCAGCTCAGTGGCACACATTCAGTACTTC

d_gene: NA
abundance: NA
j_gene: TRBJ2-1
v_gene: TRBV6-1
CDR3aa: CASSDRGLETHNEQFF
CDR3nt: TGTGCCAGCAGTGACAGGGGCCTAGAGACGCACAATGAGCAGTTCTTC

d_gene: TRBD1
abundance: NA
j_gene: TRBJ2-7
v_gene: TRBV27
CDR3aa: CASSRRDRDLYEQYF
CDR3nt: TGTGCCAGCAGTCGCCGGGACAGGGACTTGTACGAGCAGTACTTC

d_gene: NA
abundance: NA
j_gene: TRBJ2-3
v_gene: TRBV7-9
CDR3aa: CASSSPDISTDTQYF
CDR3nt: TGTGCCAGCAGCTCGCCAGACATAAGCACAGATACGCAGTATTTT

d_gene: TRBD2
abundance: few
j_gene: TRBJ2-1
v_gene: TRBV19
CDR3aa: CASSERIGLAGDNEQFF
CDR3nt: TGTGCCAGTAGTGAACGAATAGGACTAGCGGGGGACAATGAGCAGTTCTTC

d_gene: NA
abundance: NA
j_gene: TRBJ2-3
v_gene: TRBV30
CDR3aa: CAWSVGQNTDTQYF
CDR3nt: TGTGCCTGGAGTGTCGGACAGAACACAGATACGCAGTATTTT

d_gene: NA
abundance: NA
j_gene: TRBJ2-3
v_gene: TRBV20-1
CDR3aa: CSEGIGDTQYF
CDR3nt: TGCAGTGAGGGTATAGGGGATACGCAGTATTTT

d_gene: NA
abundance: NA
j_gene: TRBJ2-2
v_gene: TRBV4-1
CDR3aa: CASSHQTVINTGELFF
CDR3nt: TGCGCCAGCAGCCACCAGACAGTTATAAACACCGGGGAGCTGTTTTTT

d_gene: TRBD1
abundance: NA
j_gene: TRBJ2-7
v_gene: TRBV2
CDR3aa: CASSARPGQPTYEQYF
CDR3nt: TGTGCCAGCAGCGCCCGTCCGGGACAGCCTACCTACGAGCAGTACTTC

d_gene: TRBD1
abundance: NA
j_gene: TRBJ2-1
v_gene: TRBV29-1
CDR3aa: CSVELAGDRFNEQFF
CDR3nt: TGCAGCGTTGAGTTAGCTGGGGACAGGTTTAATGAGCAGTTCTTC